This TCR beta chain stems from a study of T cells in Graves' hyperthyroidism and ophthalmopathy. From RNA transcripts, TCR beta CDR3 regions were amplified. The study used the HTBI primer set for a first-round RT-PCR of the TCR CDR3. One entry per CDR3 protein results from TCRdb running MiXCR on the multiplex PCR reads. This repertoire shows roughly 500,000 distinct CDR3 sequences, around 43% found once; its top ten account for about 43%. Study-wide results and caveats: Ophthalmopathy was identified by the model a median about 6.4 months ahead of onset. Among thyroid clonotypes expanded above 0.001, most also appeared in blood.

On this clonotype itself: Its cognate antigen is unknown.

The CDR3 length is 15 residues. The germline CDR1 and CDR2 sequences are MNHEY and SMNVEV (reference sequence). The V gene lost 4 bases and the J gene lost 5 bases, with 17 bases spanning the gap. Sequences were obtained from peripheral blood or thyroid tissue (not recorded which). V and J are TRBV27 and TRBJ2-5; maybe TRBD1 (7 bases). This sequence was found in an adult woman with Graves' disease, either hyperthyroidism or ophthalmopathy (not recorded which). CDR3 nucleotides: TGTGCCAGCAGTTCCTCTCTACAGGGGAGGGAGACCCAGTACTTC. It codes for CASSSSLQGRETQYF.